These 13 T cell receptor beta chains share one sample of origin, sequenced in a study of lymphopenia after photon versus proton radiotherapy. Data came from immunoSEQ multiplex PCR; TCRdb stores just in-frame clones and leaves some out. Among 160,000 or so clones listed, more than 85% were seen once. Sequencing used peripheral blood, obtained from a patient treated with photon-based radiotherapy. The receptor source for this set is a man in his fifties or sixties with gastric cancer.

The chain employs TRBV2 and TRBJ1-5; tentatively, D is TRBD1 (5 bases). Germline V gene sequence: CDR1 SNHLY, CDR2 FYNNEI. V was clipped by 2 bases and J by 3 bases, with 8 bases between them. This CDR3 region has 14 residues. The CDR3 DNA reads as TGTGCCAGCAGTGAACACAGGAACAATCAGCCCCAGCATTTT. Encoded protein: CASSEHRNNQPQHF.

This chain uses TRBV19 with TRBJ2-5, with D possibly being TRBD2 (6 bases). With 6 bases removed from V and 4 bases from J, the gap between germline ends came to 12 bases. The CDR3 is 13 residues long. Germline V gene lookup returns CDR1 LNHDA and CDR2 SQIVND (reference sequence). The CDR3 region has the DNA TGTGCCAGTAGATCCGGGAGCTCAGAGACCCAGTACTTC. It codes for CASRSGSSETQYF.

The rearrangement uses TRBV6-6 and TRBJ2-7; D gene unclear. Germline values: CDR1 MNHNY, CDR2 SVGAGI (reference sequence). The ends were cut back, 6 bases at V and 1 base at J, with 4 bases in the middle. This CDR3 contains 11 residues. CDR3 coding DNA: TGTGCCAGCAGATATTCCTACGAGCAGTACTTC. It encodes CASRYSYEQYF.

About this clone: The same CDR3 can be traced to other DNA sequences in this sample. This chain links TRBV18 with TRBJ2-7; D may correspond to TRBD1 or TRBD2 (6 bases each). Trimming pared 1 base from V and 4 bases from J, leaving 8 bases between. The CDR3 has 13 amino acids. Germline CDR1 reads KGHSH; CDR2 reads LQKENI. The CDR3 sequence: CASSPQGGYEQYF. DNA for the CDR3: TGTGCCAGCTCACCACAGGGGGGTTACGAGCAGTACTTC.

The rearrangement joins TRBV5-4 to TRBJ2-5; the match to TRBD2 covers 8 bases. The germline V gene has CDR1 SGHNT and CDR2 YYREEE (reference sequence). The CDR3 length is 14 residues. V shed 4 bases, J shed 2 bases, and the junction held 4 bases outside the gene matches. The CDR3 nucleotides read TGTGCCAGCAGCCGGGGGGGGAGTCAAGAGACCCAGTACTTC. Residues: CASSRGGSQETQYF.

This chain links TRBV6-6 with TRBJ2-7, with unresolved D. Germline values: CDR1 MNHNY, CDR2 SVGAGI (reference sequence). CDR3 length equals 12 residues. The ends were cut back, 4 bases at V and 2 bases at J, with 6 bases in the middle. The CDR3 here is CASSLTTYEQYF. The CDR3 DNA sequence: TGTGCCAGCAGTTTGACCACCTACGAGCAGTACTTC.

V gene TRBV12-5 combines with J gene TRBJ2-4; TRBD1 matches at 7 bases. CDR1 is LGHNT and CDR2 is FRNRAP in the germline V gene. V lost 1 base and J lost 6; bases outside the gene matches: 0. This CDR3 spans 13 amino acids. CDR3 in DNA: TGTGCTAGTGGTTTGGGACAGGGAAACATTCAGTACTTC. This gives the protein CASGLGQGNIQYF. Full variable domain (missing parts from reference TRBV12-5 and TRBJ2-4): DARVTQTPRHKVTEMGQEVTMRCQPILGHNTVFWYRQTMMQGLELLAYFRNRAPLDDSGMPKDRFSAEMPDATLATLKIQPSEPRDSAVYFCASGLGQGNIQYFGAGTRLSVL.

CDR3 residues: CASSLGQSFSSYEQYF. The CDR3 DNA sequence: TGCGCCAGCAGCTTGGGACAGAGCTTTTCCTCCTACGAGCAGTACTTC. This chain connects TRBV5-1 to TRBJ2-7, with D possibly TRBD1 on 5 matching bases. The V end was cut by 0 bases, the J end by 0 bases, with 13 bases between. Per the germline V gene, CDR1 is SGHRS and CDR2 is YFSETQ. The CDR3 covers 16 residues. The complete variable domain, with remaining parts taken from reference TRBV5-1 and TRBJ2-7, reads KAGVTQTPRYLIKTRGQQVTLSCSPISGHRSVSWYQQTPGQGLQFLFEYFSETQRNKGNFPGRFSGRQFSNSRSEMNVSTLELGDSALYLCASSLGQSFSSYEQYFGPGTRLTVT.

This clone was found once. V is TRBV29-1 and J is TRBJ1-1, with D possibly being TRBD1 (6 bases). CDR1 and CDR2 (germline): SQVTM, ANQGSEA. CDR3 length: 15 amino acids. Trimming took 4 bases from V and 0 from J, leaving 15 bases between them. Written as DNA, the CDR3 is TGCAGCGTTGGTGGGGTCAGGGGTTTGAACACTGAAGCTTTCTTT. This gives the protein CSVGGVRGLNTEAFF.

The genes are TRBV6-5 and TRBJ2-1; D could derive from TRBD1 or TRBD2 (5 bases each). The length of the CDR3 is 15 residues. Germline V gives CDR1 MNHEY, CDR2 SVGAGI. V lost 6 bases and J lost 5, with 17 bases in between. The CDR3 nucleotides read TGTGCCAGCAGCGCCGTGGGACGGGGAAACAATGAGCAGTTCTTC. Protein sequence: CASSAVGRGNNEQFF.

V is TRBV29-1 and J is TRBJ2-3, with D hard to call. V lost 3 bases and J lost 1, with 5 bases in between. The CDR3 covers 12 residues. Germline V lookup: CDR1 SQVTM, CDR2 ANQGSEA. The CDR3: CSVDSGTDTQYF. CDR3 DNA sequence: TGCAGCGTTGATTCAGGCACAGATACGCAGTATTTT.

The genes are TRBV11-2 and TRBJ2-5; D is unresolved. This CDR3 is built from 14 residues. The germline V and J ends were trimmed by 5 bases and 4 bases, with 14 bases remaining between them. The V gene's germline CDR1 is SGHAT and CDR2 FQNNGV. The CDR3 DNA reads as TGTGCCAGCAGCCCGACCGGAGAACGAGAGACCCAGTACTTC. It translates to CASSPTGERETQYF.

With regard to this clone: This CDR3 is also generated by other DNA sequences in the sample. V gene TRBV6-6 combines with J gene TRBJ2-7; the match to TRBD1 covers 8 bases. This CDR3 has 15 amino acids. CDR1 MNHNY and CDR2 SVGAGI come from the germline V gene (reference sequence). Germline trimming cut 6 bases from V and 1 base from J; bases unmatched to any gene: 8. The CDR3: CASSYGQGRSYEQYF. In DNA form, the CDR3 reads TGTGCCAGCAGCTACGGACAGGGAAGGTCCTACGAGCAGTACTTC.